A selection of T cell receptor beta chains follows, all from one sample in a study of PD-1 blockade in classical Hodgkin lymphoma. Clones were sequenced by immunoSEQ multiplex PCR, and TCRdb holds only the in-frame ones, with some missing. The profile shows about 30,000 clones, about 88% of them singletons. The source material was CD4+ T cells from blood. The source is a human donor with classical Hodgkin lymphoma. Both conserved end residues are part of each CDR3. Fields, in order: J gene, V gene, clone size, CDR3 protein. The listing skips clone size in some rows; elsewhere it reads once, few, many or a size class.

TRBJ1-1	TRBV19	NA	CASSIRGRGITEAFF
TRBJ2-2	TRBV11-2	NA	CASSLRDRSFRGTGELFF
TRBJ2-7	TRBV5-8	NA	CASSQRRSPGDEQYF
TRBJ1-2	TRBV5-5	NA	CASSLIYGGDRGYTF
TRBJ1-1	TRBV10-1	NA	CARGQAHTEAFF
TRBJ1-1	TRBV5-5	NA	CASSLITQNTEAFF
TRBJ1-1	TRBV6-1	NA	CASSFGGRTEAFF
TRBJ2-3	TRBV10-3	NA	CAISESGLPSTDTQYF
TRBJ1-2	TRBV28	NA	CASSPGQGNYGYTF
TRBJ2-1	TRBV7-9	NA	CASSRAAGGFYEQFF
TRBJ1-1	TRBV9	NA	CASSPGQLMNTEAFF
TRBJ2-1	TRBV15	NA	CATSRDLAGRGSEQFF
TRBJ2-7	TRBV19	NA	CASTKGTNRDEQYF
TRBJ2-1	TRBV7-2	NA	CASSLAPGTSGATEQFF
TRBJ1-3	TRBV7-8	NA	CASTLLSSGNTIYF
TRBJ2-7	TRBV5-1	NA	CASSLGPGAYEQYF
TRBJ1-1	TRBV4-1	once	CASSQDFNPGTGNTEAFF